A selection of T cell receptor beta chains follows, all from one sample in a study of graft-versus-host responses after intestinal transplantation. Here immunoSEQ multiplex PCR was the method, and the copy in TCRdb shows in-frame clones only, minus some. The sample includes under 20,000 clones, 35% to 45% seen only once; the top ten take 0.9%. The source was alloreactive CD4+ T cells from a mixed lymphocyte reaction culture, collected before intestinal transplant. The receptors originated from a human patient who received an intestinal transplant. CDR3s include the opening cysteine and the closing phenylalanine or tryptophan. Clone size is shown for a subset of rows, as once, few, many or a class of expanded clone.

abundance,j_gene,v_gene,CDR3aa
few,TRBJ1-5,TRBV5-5,CASSFGRVQPQHF
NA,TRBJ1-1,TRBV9,CASSISWSGVVAFF
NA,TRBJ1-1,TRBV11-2,CASSLRGFVNTEAFF
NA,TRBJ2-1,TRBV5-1,CASSLMGSGGKVGREQFF
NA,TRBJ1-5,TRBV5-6,CASSFVGQNQPQHF
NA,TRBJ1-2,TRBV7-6,CASSPRAGAGGYGYTF
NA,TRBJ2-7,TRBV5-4,CASSSRTGDYEQYF
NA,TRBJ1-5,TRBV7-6,CASSLAAGNQPQHF
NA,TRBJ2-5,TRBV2,CASKIRAAQETQYF
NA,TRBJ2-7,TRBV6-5,CAIRRLSSYEQYF
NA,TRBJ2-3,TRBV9,CASSAGQKRNTDTQYF
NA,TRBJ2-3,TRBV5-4,CASSPDSLNTQYF
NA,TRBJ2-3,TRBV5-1,CASSLEPGQITDTQYF
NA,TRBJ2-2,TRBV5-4,CASSLVEGRELFF
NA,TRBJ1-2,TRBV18,CASSPLATGGYRGFSYTF
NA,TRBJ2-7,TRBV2,CASSEGTQWMYF
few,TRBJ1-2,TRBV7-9,CASSLRSANYGYTF
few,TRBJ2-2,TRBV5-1,CASTGEQGSTGELFF